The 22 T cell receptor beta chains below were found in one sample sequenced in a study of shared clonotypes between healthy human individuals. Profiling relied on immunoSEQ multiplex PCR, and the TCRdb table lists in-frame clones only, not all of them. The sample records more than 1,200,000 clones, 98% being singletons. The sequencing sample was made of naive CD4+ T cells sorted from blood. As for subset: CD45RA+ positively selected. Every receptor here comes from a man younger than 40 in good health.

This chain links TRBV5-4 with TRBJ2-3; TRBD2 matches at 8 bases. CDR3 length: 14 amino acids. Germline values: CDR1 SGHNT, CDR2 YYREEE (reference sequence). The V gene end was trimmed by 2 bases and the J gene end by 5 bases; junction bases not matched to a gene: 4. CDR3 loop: CASSFIREGDTQYF. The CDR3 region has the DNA TGTGCCAGCAGCTTCATCCGGGAGGGAGATACGCAGTATTTT.

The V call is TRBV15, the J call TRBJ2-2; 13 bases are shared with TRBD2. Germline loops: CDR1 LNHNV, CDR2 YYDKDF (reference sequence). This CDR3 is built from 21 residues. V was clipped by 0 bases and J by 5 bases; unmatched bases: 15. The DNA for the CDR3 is TGTGCCACCAGCAGAGATCCCAGGGGTTGGACTAGCGGGAGCGGGACCGGGGAGCTGTTTTTT. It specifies CATSRDPRGWTSGSGTGELFF.

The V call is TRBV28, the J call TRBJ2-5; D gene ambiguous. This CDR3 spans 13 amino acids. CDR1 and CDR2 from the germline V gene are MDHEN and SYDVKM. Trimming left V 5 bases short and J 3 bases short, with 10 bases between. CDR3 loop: CASSPSGKETQYF. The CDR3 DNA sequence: TGTGCCAGCAGTCCGAGTGGGAAAGAGACCCAGTACTTC. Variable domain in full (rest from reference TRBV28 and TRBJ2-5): DVKVTQSSRYLVKRTGEKVFLECVQDMDHENMFWYRQDPGLGLRLIYFSYDVKMKEKGDIPEGYSVSREKKERFSLILESASTNQTSMYLCASSPSGKETQYFGPGTRLLVL.

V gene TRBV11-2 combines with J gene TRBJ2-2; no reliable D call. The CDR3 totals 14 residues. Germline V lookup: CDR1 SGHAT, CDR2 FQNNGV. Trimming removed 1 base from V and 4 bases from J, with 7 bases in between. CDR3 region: CASSLVGITGELFF. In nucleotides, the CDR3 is TGTGCCAGCAGCTTAGTCGGTATCACCGGGGAGCTGTTTTTT.

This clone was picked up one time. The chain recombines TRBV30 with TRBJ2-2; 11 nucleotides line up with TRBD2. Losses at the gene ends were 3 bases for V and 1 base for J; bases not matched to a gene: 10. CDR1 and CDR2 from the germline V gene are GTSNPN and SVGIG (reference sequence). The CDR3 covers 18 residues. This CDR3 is CAWRLSSGRELNTGELFF. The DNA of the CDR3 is TGTGCCTGGAGGCTGAGTAGCGGGAGGGAATTGAACACCGGGGAGCTGTTTTTT. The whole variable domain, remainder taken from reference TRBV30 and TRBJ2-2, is SQTIHQWPATLVQPVGSPLSLECTVEGTSNPNLYWYRQAAGRGLQLLFYSVGIGQISSEVPQNLSASRPQDRQFILSSKKLLLSDSGFYLCAWRLSSGRELNTGELFFGEGSRLTVL.

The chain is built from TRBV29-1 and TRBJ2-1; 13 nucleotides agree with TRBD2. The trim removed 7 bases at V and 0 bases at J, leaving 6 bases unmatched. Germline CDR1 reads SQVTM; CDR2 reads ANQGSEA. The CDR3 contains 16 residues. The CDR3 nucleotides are TGCAGCGCTATGACTAGCGGGAGGTCCTCCTACAATGAGCAGTTCTTC. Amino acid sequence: CSAMTSGRSSYNEQFF.

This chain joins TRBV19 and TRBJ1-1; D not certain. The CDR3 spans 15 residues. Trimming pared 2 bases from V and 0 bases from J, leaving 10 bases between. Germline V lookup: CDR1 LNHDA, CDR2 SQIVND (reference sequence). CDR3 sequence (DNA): TGTGCCAGTAGTATAAGGGCAGGTATGAACACTGAAGCTTTCTTT. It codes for CASSIRAGMNTEAFF.

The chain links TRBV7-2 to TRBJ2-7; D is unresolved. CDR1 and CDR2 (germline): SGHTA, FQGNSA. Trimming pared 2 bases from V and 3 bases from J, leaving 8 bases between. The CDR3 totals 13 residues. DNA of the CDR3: TGTGCCAGCAGCTTAAGCGAGATCTACGAGCAGTACTTC. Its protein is CASSLSEIYEQYF.

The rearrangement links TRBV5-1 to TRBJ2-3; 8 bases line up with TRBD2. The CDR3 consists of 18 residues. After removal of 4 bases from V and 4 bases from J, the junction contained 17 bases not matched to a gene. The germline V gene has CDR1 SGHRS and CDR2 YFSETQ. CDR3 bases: TGCGCCAGCAGCCCTGGGGCCTGGGGAGCGGGAGTTCCAGATACGCAGTATTTT. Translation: CASSPGAWGAGVPDTQYF.

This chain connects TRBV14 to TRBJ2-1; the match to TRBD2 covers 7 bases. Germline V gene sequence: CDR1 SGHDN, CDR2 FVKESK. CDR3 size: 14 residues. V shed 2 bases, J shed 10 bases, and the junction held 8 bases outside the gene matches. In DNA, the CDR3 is TGTGCCAGCAGCCAATTAAGGCGAGCGGGAGAGCAGTTCTTC. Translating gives CASSQLRRAGEQFF.

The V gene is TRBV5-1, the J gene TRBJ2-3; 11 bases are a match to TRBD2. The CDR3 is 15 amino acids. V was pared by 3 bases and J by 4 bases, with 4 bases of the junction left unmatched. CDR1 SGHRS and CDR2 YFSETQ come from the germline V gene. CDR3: CASSWGLAESDTQYF. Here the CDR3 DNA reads TGCGCCAGCAGCTGGGGACTAGCGGAGTCAGATACGCAGTATTTT.

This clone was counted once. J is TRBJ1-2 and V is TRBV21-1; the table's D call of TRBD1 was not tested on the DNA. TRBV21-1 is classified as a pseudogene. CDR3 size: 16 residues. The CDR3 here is CASSNPGQGANYGYTF. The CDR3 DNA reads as TGTGCCAGCAGCAACCCGGGACAGGGGGCTAACTATGGCTACACCTTC.

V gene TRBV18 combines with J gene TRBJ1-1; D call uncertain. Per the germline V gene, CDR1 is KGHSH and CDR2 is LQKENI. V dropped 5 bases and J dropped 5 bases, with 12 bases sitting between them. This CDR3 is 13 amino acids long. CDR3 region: CASSEKPQTEAFF. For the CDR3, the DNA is TGTGCCAGCTCAGAAAAACCCCAAACTGAAGCTTTCTTT.

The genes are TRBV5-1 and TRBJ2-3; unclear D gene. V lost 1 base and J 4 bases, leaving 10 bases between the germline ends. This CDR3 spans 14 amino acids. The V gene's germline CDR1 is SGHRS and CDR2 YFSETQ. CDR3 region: CASSLSASPDTQYF. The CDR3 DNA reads TGCGCCAGCAGCTTGTCGGCTAGTCCAGATACGCAGTATTTT.

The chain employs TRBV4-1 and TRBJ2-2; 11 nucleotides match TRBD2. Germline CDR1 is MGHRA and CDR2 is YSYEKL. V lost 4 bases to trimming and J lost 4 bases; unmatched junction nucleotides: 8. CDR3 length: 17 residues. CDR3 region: CASSPPGTSGRTGELFF. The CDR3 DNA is TGCGCCAGCAGCCCCCCCGGGACTAGCGGACGCACCGGGGAGCTGTTTTTT.

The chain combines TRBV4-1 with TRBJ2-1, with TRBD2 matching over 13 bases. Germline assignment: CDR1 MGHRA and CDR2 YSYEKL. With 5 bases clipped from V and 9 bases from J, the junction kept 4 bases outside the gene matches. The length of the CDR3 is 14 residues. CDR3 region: CASSSLAGGSEQFF. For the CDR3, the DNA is TGCGCCAGCAGCTCACTAGCGGGAGGGAGTGAGCAGTTCTTC.

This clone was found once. CDR3 sequence: CASSTANDRQTQYF. CDR3 DNA: TGTGCCAGCAGTACAGCAAATGATCGGCAGACCCAGTACTTC. This sequence joins TRBV2 and TRBJ2-5, with no clear D. The CDR3 runs to 14 residues. CDR1 and CDR2 (germline): SNHLY, FYNNEI. The V and J ends lost 5 bases and 6 bases respectively, with 16 bases between them.

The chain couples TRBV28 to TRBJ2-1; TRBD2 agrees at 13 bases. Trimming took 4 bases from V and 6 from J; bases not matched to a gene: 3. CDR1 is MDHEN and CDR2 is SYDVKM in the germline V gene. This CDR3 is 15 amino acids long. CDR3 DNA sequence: TGTGCCAGCAGTTCCGGGACTAGCGGGATCAATGAGCAGTTCTTC. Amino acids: CASSSGTSGINEQFF.

CDR3 sequence reads: CASRPTMGLRNTEAFF. CDR3 sequence (DNA): TGTGCCAGCAGACCTACCATGGGACTCCGGAACACTGAAGCTTTCTTT. The V and J genes are TRBV28 and TRBJ1-1, with D maybe TRBD1 (5 bases). There are 16 residues in the CDR3. Looked up from germline, CDR1 is MDHEN and CDR2 is SYDVKM. The V end was cut by 6 bases, the J end by 1 base, with 18 bases between.

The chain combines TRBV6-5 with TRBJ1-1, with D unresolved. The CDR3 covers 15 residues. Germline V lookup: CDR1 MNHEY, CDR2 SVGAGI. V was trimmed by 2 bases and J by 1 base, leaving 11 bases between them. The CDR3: CASSYTPGGNTEAFF. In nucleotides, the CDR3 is TGTGCCAGCAGTTACACCCCTGGCGGGAACACTGAAGCTTTCTTT.

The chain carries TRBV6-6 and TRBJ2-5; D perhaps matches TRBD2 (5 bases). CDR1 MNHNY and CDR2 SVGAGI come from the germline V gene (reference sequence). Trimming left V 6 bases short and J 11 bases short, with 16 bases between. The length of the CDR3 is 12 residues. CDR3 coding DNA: TGTGCCAGCAGAAACCTAAACGGGGAGCAGTACTTC. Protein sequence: CASRNLNGEQYF.

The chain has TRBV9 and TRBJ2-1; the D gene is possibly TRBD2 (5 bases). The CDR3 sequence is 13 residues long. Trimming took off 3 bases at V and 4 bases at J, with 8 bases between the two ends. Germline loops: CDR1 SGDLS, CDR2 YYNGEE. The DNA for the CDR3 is TGTGCCAGCAGCGCCGGGGAATACAATGAGCAGTTCTTC. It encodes CASSAGEYNEQFF.